This T cell receptor beta chain was found in a study of blood T cell repertoires in COVID-19. This table comes from immunoSEQ multiplex PCR, and its TCRdb copy is limited to in-frame clones, with some not included. The data contain 180,000 or so clones, 86% of them seen just once; the ten biggest clones take up approximately 5%. The CDR3 extends over 16 amino acids. CDR1 is SNHLY and CDR2 is FYNNEI in the germline V gene. V dropped 6 bases and J dropped 0 bases, with 12 bases sitting between them. The TCR sequence derives from a man in his forties or fifties with acute COVID-19. The sequenced sample consisted of PBMCs or T cells enriched from blood (not recorded which). This chain uses TRBV2 with TRBJ2-6, with D perhaps matching TRBD1 (5 bases). CDR3 protein: CASRLQAHSGANVLTF. CDR3 sequence (DNA): TGTGCCAGCAGGCTACAGGCCCACTCTGGGGCCAACGTCCTGACTTTC.